By its share, the clone carrying this T cell receptor (beta chain) is large. No antigen is known for it. Study outcomes and limitations: Greatest tumor Treg TCR overlap was with tumor naive CD4+ cells. In terms of TCR gene usage, tumor memory CD4+ T cells clustered together with blood and lymph node memory CD4+ cells, as well as with lymph node naive CD4+ cells.

Looked up from germline, CDR1 is MGHRA and CDR2 is YSYEKL. V was trimmed by 0 bases and J by 7 bases, leaving 16 bases between them. There are 17 residues in the CDR3. Semi-nested PCR with Nested Universal Primer A followed constant-region reverse priming of full-length variable regions. TCRdb re-derived calls from the 5' RACE reads in MiXCR, one entry per CDR3 protein. The sample has about 8,600 distinct CDR3 sequences, approximately 15% seen once; the top ten hold 3.5%. The source material was memory CD4+ T cells sorted from blood. Subset specified: memory CD4+ T cells, CD4+CD45RO+CD25-. This sequence originates from a female donor with breast cancer. This chain uses TRBV4-1 with TRBJ1-6; D gene unclear. The CDR3 reads CASSQDGGNLRNSPLHF. The CDR3 DNA reads as TGCGCCAGCAGCCAAGATGGCGGGAACTTACGAAATTCACCCCTCCACTTT.